This entry lists 10 T cell receptor beta chains sequenced from one sample in a study of beta chain features in type 1 diabetes. Expressed TCRB transcripts were sequenced because the isolated RNA had all been reverse transcribed beforehand. Some clones are missing from TCRdb's copy, which holds only in-frame ones; the method was immunoSEQ multiplex PCR. The table shows around 430,000 clones, with about 29% occurring only once. The sample taken for sequencing was naive CD4+ T cells from blood. Receptors originate from a man younger than 35 in good health.

The rearrangement links TRBV18 to TRBJ2-1; D possibly corresponds to TRBD1 (5 bases). CDR3 length: 16 amino acids. In germline, CDR1 is KGHSH, CDR2 LQKENI. Deletions cut 4 bases from V and 6 bases from J, with 19 bases between. Written as DNA, the CDR3 is TGTGCCAGCTCACTGGGGCTGGGCAATCCGGTCAATGAGCAGTTCTTC. Translating gives CASSLGLGNPVNEQFF.

Only a few counts were recorded for this clone. V usage is TRBV30 and J usage is TRBJ1-6; no definite D call. This CDR3 comprises 13 residues. The V end lost 3 bases, the J end lost 14 bases, and 17 bases lay between the germline ends. Germline lookup yields CDR1 GTSNPN and CDR2 SVGIG (reference sequence). The CDR3 loop reads CAWRVTSRGTLHF. The CDR3 nucleotides read TGTGCCTGGAGAGTAACTTCACGGGGAACCCTCCACTTT.

This clone came up once. This sequence joins TRBV19 and TRBJ2-3; possibly TRBD2 for D (6 bases). Germline CDR1 is LNHDA and CDR2 is SQIVND (reference sequence). The V and J ends lost 3 bases and 3 bases respectively, with 16 bases between them. The CDR3 has 16 residues. CDR3: CASSIPGRDWTDTQYF. The CDR3 bases are TGTGCCAGTAGTATCCCCGGGCGGGATTGGACAGATACGCAGTATTTT. Full variable domain (missing parts from reference TRBV19 and TRBJ2-3): DGGITQSPKYLFRKEGQNVTLSCEQNLNHDAMYWYRQDPGQGLRLIYYSQIVNDFQKGDIAEGYSVSREKKESFPLTVTSAQKNPTAFYLCASSIPGRDWTDTQYFGPGTRLTVL.

The V gene is TRBV5-1, the J gene TRBJ2-3; 7 positions agree with TRBD1. In germline, CDR1 is SGHRS, CDR2 YFSETQ. V was pared by 4 bases and J by 4 bases, with 6 bases of the junction left unmatched. This CDR3 contains 14 residues. The CDR3 loop reads CASSDRQGPDTQYF. DNA of the CDR3: TGCGCCAGCAGCGATAGACAGGGCCCAGATACGCAGTATTTT.

This chain uses TRBV30 with TRBJ2-3; 7 bases map to TRBD2. CDR3 length: 16 amino acids. CDR1 is GTSNPN and CDR2 is SVGIG in the germline V gene (reference sequence). The ends lost 2 bases at V and 3 bases at J; junction bases unmatched: 11. The CDR3 DNA is TGTGCCTGGAGTCCTGGACCTGGGAGGGCGACAGATACGCAGTATTTT. Translation: CAWSPGPGRATDTQYF.

The V call is TRBV20-1, the J call TRBJ2-3; D gene ambiguous. Trimming removed 5 bases from V and 6 bases from J, with 6 bases in between. The germline V gene encodes CDR1 DFQATT and CDR2 SNEGSKA (reference sequence). This CDR3 is built from 10 residues. The CDR3 DNA sequence: TGCAGTGCTGAGGTCGATACGCAGTATTTT. Its translation is CSAEVDTQYF.

The gene calls are TRBV25-1 and TRBJ2-5; D remains unclear. The J call may be mistaken, given a closer DNA end match to TRBJ2-7. This CDR3 has 12 residues. Looked up from germline, CDR1 is MGHDK and CDR2 is SYGVNS. The CDR3 nucleotides read TGTGCCAGCAGTGAGGTGGGGTACGAGCAGTACTTC. Its translation: CASSEVGYEQYF.

This chain uses TRBV30 with TRBJ2-7; 13 bases match TRBD2. This CDR3 comprises 16 residues. Germline lookup yields CDR1 GTSNPN and CDR2 SVGIG (reference sequence). The V gene end was trimmed by 0 bases and the J gene end by 5 bases; junction bases not matched to a gene: 7. CDR3 nucleotide sequence: TGTGCCTGGAGTGTACGGACTAGCGGGAGCAGGCACGAGCAGTACTTC. Its translation is CAWSVRTSGSRHEQYF. The entire variable domain, with the rest obtained from reference TRBV30 and TRBJ2-7, is as follows: SQTIHQWPATLVQPVGSPLSLECTVEGTSNPNLYWYRQAAGRGLQLLFYSVGIGQISSEVPQNLSASRPQDRQFILSSKKLLLSDSGFYLCAWSVRTSGSRHEQYFGPGTRLTVT.

This clone was seen only a few times. V is TRBV15 and J is TRBJ2-4; 8 bases fit TRBD2. The CDR3 is 18 amino acids. CDR1 is LNHNV, CDR2 YYDKDF, per germline (reference sequence). Trimming cost V 0 bases and J 1 base; bases outside gene matches: 8. CDR3 in amino acids: CATSRDAGLAGAKNIQYF. The CDR3 bases are TGTGCCACCAGCAGAGATGCGGGGCTAGCGGGCGCCAAAAACATTCAGTACTTC. Filled out from reference TRBV15 and TRBJ2-4, the complete variable domain reads DAMVIQNPRYQVTQFGKPVTLSCSQTLNHNVMYWYQQKSSQAPKLLFHYYDKDFNNEADTPDNFQSRRPNTSFCFLDIRSPGLGDTAMYLCATSRDAGLAGAKNIQYFGAGTRLSVL.

Comment on this clone: The sample holds other DNA sequences that translate to the same CDR3. This chain uses TRBV28 with TRBJ2-7, with 7 bases that match TRBD2. Germline V gene sequence: CDR1 MDHEN, CDR2 SYDVKM. The CDR3 covers 12 residues. J was trimmed by 6 bases and V by 2 bases; bases with no gene match: 1. This CDR3 is CASSLIAGEQYF. For the CDR3, the DNA is TGTGCCAGCAGTTTAATAGCGGGCGAGCAGTACTTC.